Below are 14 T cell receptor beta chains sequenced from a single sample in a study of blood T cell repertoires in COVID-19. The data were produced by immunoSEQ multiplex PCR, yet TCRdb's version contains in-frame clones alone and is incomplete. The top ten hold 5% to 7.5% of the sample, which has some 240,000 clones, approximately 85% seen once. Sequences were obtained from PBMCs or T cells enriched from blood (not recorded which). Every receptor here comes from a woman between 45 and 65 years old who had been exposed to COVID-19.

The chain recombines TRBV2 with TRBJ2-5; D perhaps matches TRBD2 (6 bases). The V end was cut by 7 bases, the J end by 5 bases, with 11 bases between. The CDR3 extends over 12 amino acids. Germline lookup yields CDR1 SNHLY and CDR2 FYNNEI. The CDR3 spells CASNEGRETQYF. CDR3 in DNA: TGTGCCAGCAACGAAGGGAGGGAGACCCAGTACTTC. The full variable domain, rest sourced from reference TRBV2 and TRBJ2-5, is EPEVTQTPSHQVTQMGQEVILRCVPISNHLYFYWYRQILGQKVEFLVSFYNNEISEKSEIFDDQFSVERPDGSNFTLKIRSTKLEDSAMYFCASNEGRETQYFGPGTRLLVL.

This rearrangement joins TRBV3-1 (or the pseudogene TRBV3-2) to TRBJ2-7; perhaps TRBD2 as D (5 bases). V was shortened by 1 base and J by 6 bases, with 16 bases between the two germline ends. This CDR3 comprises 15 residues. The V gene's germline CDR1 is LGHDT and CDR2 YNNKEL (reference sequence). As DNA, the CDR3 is TGTGCCAGCAGCCAAGCGTCCGGGAATTTGGGCGAGCAGTACTTC. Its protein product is CASSQASGNLGEQYF.

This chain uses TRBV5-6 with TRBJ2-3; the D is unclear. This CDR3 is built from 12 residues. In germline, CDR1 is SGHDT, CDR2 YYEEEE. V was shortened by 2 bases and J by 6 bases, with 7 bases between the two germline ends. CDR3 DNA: TGTGCCAGCAGCTTACCCCAGGATACGCAGTATTTT. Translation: CASSLPQDTQYF.

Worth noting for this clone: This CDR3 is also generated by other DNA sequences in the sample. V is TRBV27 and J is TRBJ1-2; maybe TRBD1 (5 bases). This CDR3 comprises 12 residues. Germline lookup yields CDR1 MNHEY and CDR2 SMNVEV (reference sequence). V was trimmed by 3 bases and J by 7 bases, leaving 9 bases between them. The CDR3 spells CASSFRGGGYTF. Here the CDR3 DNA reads TGTGCCAGCAGTTTTAGGGGTGGTGGCTACACCTTC.

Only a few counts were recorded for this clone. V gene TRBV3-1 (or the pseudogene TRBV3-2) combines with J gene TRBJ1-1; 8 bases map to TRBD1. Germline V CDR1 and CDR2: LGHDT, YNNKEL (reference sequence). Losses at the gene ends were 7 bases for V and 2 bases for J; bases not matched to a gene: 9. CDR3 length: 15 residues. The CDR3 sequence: CASTLNPGGNTEAFF. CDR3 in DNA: TGTGCCAGCACCCTGAACCCAGGGGGCAACACTGAAGCTTTCTTT.

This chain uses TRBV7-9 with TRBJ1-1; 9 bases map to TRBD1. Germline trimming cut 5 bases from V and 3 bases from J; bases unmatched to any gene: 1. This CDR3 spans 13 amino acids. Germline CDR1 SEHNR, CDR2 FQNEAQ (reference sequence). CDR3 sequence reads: CASSGTGYTEAFF. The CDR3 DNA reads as TGTGCCAGCAGCGGGACAGGGTACACTGAAGCTTTCTTT.

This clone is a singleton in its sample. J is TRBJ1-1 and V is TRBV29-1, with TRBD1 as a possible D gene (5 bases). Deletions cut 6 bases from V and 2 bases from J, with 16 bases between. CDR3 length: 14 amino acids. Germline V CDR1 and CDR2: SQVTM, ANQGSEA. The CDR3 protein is CSVGERGINTEAFF. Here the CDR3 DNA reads TGCAGCGTCGGGGAGCGGGGGATTAACACTGAAGCTTTCTTT.

As DNA, the CDR3 is TGTGCCAGCAAGGCTGAGGGGGCGAATTCACCCCTCCACTTT. This encodes CASKAEGANSPLHF. V and J are TRBV6-6 and TRBJ1-6; TRBD1 matches 7 bases. After removal of 7 bases from V and 7 bases from J, the junction contained 7 bases not matched to a gene. CDR1 MNHNY and CDR2 SVGAGI come from the germline V gene (reference sequence). The CDR3 runs to 14 residues.

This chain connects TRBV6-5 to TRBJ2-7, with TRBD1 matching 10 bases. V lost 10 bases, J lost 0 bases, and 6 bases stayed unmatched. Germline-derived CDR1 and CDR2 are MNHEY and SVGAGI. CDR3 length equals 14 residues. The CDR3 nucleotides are TGTGCCACCCAAGGGGACAGGGGCTCCTACGAGCAGTACTTC. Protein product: CATQGDRGSYEQYF.

The CDR3 region has the DNA TGTGCCATACGAGCAGGGGCCACCTCGAACACTGAAGCTTTCTTT. Its translation is CAIRAGATSNTEAFF. This chain connects TRBV10-3 to TRBJ1-1, with D perhaps TRBD1 (6 bases). Germline CDR1 reads ENHRY; CDR2 reads SYGVKD. CDR3 length: 15 residues. With 9 bases removed from V and 1 base from J, the gap between germline ends came to 18 bases.

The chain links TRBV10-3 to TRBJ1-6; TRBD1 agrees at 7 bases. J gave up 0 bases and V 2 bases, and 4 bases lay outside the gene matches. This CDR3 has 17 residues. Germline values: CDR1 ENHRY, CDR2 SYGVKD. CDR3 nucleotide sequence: TGTGCCATCAGTGAGGGGACAGTACTCTCCTATAATTCACCCCTCCACTTT. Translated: CAISEGTVLSYNSPLHF.

CDR3 sequence (DNA): TGTGCCAGCAGTCCCTGGCGGGGGGCGAACACTGAAGCTTTCTTT. Translated: CASSPWRGANTEAFF. V is TRBV6-5 and J is TRBJ1-1, with D possibly TRBD1 on 6 matching bases. Germline V lookup: CDR1 MNHEY, CDR2 SVGAGI. This CDR3 has 15 amino acids. The V end was cut by 5 bases, the J end by 1 base, with 14 bases between.

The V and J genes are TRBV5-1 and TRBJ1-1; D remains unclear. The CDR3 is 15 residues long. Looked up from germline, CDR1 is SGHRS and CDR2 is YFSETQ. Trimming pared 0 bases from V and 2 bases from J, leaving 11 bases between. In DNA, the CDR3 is TGCGCCAGCAGCTTGGATCCAGGCCATAACACTGAAGCTTTCTTT. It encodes CASSLDPGHNTEAFF.

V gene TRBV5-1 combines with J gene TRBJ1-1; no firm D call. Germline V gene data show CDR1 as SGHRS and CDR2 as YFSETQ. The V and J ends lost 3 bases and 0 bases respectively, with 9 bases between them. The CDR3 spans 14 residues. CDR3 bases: TGCGCCAGCAGCTCACGGAGTTTGAACACTGAAGCTTTCTTT. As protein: CASSSRSLNTEAFF.